These 29 T cell receptor beta chains originate from one sample sequenced in a study of T cell responses to AZD1222 COVID-19 vaccine. The protocol was immunoSEQ multiplex PCR, while the TCRdb copy is restricted to in-frame clones and leaves out a portion. The sample holds 98,000 or so clones, roughly 86% seen once. This specimen was peripheral blood, taken 28 days after the second dose of the MenACWY control vaccine. The receptors were sampled from an adult who received the MenACWY meningococcal vaccine as a control.

The chain carries TRBV30 and TRBJ1-4; weak D call: TRBD1 (6 bases). The CDR3 loop spans 14 amino acids. Germline loops: CDR1 GTSNPN, CDR2 SVGIG (reference sequence). V gave up 0 bases and J gave up 6 bases, with 11 bases separating them. CDR3 residues: CAWSVGQTYEKLFF. The CDR3 DNA follows: TGTGCCTGGAGTGTAGGACAGACATATGAAAAACTGTTTTTT.

The rearrangement links TRBV19 to TRBJ1-2; a weak D match, TRBD1 (5 bases). CDR3 length equals 17 residues. Trimming took off 0 bases at V and 0 bases at J, with 14 bases between the two ends. CDR1 is LNHDA, CDR2 SQIVND, per germline (reference sequence). In DNA form, the CDR3 reads TGTGCCAGTAGTATAGACGGCAGTGGGGGTTCTAACTATGGCTACACCTTC. This translates into CASSIDGSGGSNYGYTF.

The chain links TRBV6-5 to TRBJ1-5; a possible D gene is TRBD1 (5 bases). This CDR3 spans 15 amino acids. Per germline, CDR1 MNHEY and CDR2 SVGAGI. The germline V and J ends were trimmed by 6 bases and 3 bases, with 15 bases remaining between them. The CDR3 DNA is TGTGCCAGCAGCCTCCCACCGGGGGACAATCAGCCCCAGCATTTT. Protein sequence: CASSLPPGDNQPQHF.

V is TRBV7-2 and J is TRBJ2-3; D may be TRBD1 (6 bases). The germline V gene has CDR1 SGHTA and CDR2 FQGNSA. The CDR3 loop spans 16 amino acids. V was pared by 6 bases and J by 2 bases, with 18 bases between. The CDR3 coding sequence is TGTGCCAGCAGGCGCACGGACAGAGACTACACAGATACGCAGTATTTT. The encoded protein is CASRRTDRDYTDTQYF.

This CDR3 is CASKSSASFTDTQYF. The CDR3 DNA reads as TGTGCCAGCAAGTCCTCCGCTTCATTCACAGATACGCAGTATTTT. The rearrangement uses TRBV7-9 and TRBJ2-3; D unclear. Between the trimmed V and J ends, which lost 7 bases and 2 bases, there was a span of 16 bases. The V gene's germline CDR1 is SEHNR and CDR2 FQNEAQ (reference sequence). This CDR3 region has 15 residues. Full variable domain (outside the CDR3, taken from reference TRBV7-9 and TRBJ2-3): DTGVSQNPRHKITKRGQNVTFRCDPISEHNRLYWYRQTLGQGPEFLTYFQNEAQLEKSRLLSDRFSAERPKGSFSTLEIQRTEQGDSAMYLCASKSSASFTDTQYFGPGTRLTVL.

CDR3 in amino acids: CASSSGSGANVLTF. For the CDR3, the DNA is TGTGCCAGCAGCAGCGGCTCTGGGGCCAACGTCCTGACTTTC. V is TRBV9 and J is TRBJ2-6; D perhaps matches TRBD2 (5 bases). With 4 bases removed from V and 0 bases from J, the gap between germline ends came to 5 bases. The CDR3 loop spans 14 amino acids. Per the germline V gene, CDR1 is SGDLS and CDR2 is YYNGEE.

V and J are TRBV4-1 and TRBJ1-4; tentative D call: TRBD1 (5 bases). Trimming shortened V by 1 base and J by 4 bases, and 13 bases separated the two germline ends. The germline CDR1 and CDR2 sequences are MGHRA and YSYEKL. There are 16 residues in the CDR3. The CDR3 protein is CASSQGSAGINEKLFF. The CDR3, as DNA: TGCGCCAGCAGCCAAGGGTCCGCAGGGATTAATGAAAAACTGTTTTTT.

This chain uses TRBV19 with TRBJ2-7; TRBD2 is a possible D gene (5 bases). The CDR3 contains 13 residues. V was pared by 0 bases and J by 8 bases, with 11 bases between. The germline gives CDR1 LNHDA, CDR2 SQIVND (reference sequence). The CDR3 DNA reads TGTGCCAGTAGTATAGATCGTGGCGGGCAGCAGTACTTC. Amino acids: CASSIDRGGQQYF.

This sequence joins TRBV28 and TRBJ1-5; perhaps TRBD1 as D (6 bases). The CDR3 length is 14 residues. V was shortened by 6 bases and J by 1 base, with 10 bases between the two germline ends. Germline V gene sequence: CDR1 MDHEN, CDR2 SYDVKM. The CDR3 nucleotides are TGTGCCAGCAGCCTCGACAGGAGCAATCAGCCCCAGCATTTT. Its protein product is CASSLDRSNQPQHF.

J is TRBJ2-7 and V is TRBV19; D gene ambiguous. The CDR3 contains 17 residues. The V gene lost 3 bases and the J gene lost 0 bases, with 18 bases spanning the gap. Germline V lookup: CDR1 LNHDA, CDR2 SQIVND (reference sequence). For the CDR3, the DNA is TGTGCCAGTAGTATTTCGGCCGTGGCAGCGAGCTCCTACGAGCAGTACTTC. This encodes CASSISAVAASSYEQYF. The variable domain in full, with the rest retrieved from reference TRBV19 and TRBJ2-7, is DGGITQSPKYLFRKEGQNVTLSCEQNLNHDAMYWYRQDPGQGLRLIYYSQIVNDFQKGDIAEGYSVSREKKESFPLTVTSAQKNPTAFYLCASSISAVAASSYEQYFGPGTRLTVT.

This chain links TRBV4-2 with TRBJ2-3, with D unresolved. This CDR3 has 14 residues. V dropped 0 bases and J dropped 1 base, with 5 bases sitting between them. Germline V gene sequence: CDR1 LGHNA, CDR2 YNFKEQ. In DNA form, the CDR3 reads TGTGCCAGCAGCCAAGATCGGCGCACAGATACGCAGTATTTT. It is translated as CASSQDRRTDTQYF.

The rearrangement joins TRBV4-1 to TRBJ2-1; maybe TRBD2 (6 bases). Trimming shortened V by 1 base and J by 7 bases, and 14 bases separated the two germline ends. The CDR3 is made up of 15 amino acids. From germline, CDR1 is MGHRA and CDR2 YSYEKL. CDR3 region: CASSQVPDGGNEQFF. CDR3 bases: TGCGCCAGCAGCCAAGTTCCCGACGGGGGTAATGAGCAGTTCTTC.

The chain recombines TRBV19 with TRBJ2-3, with D perhaps TRBD1 or TRBD2 (5 bases each). Trimming took 7 bases from V and 1 from J, leaving 12 bases between them. CDR1 is LNHDA and CDR2 is SQIVND in the germline V gene (reference sequence). The CDR3 consists of 14 residues. CDR3 coding DNA: TGTGCCAGTAACGAGGGGCAAGGCACAGATACGCAGTATTTT. As protein: CASNEGQGTDTQYF.

The chain uses TRBV24-1 and TRBJ1-2; a possible D gene is TRBD1 (6 bases). V lost 10 bases, J lost 2 bases, and 19 bases lay in between. The germline CDR1 and CDR2 sequences are KGHDR and SFDVKD. The CDR3 is 15 amino acids. The CDR3 DNA reads TGTGCCACTCTCCGGGACACATATCTGAACTATGGCTACACCTTC. Protein sequence: CATLRDTYLNYGYTF.

The chain carries TRBV10-1 and TRBJ2-7, with TRBD1 matching over 11 bases. Germline lookup yields CDR1 WNHNN and CDR2 SYGVQD (reference sequence). The CDR3 is made up of 14 amino acids. Trimming at V came to 8 bases and at J to 4 bases, leaving 7 bases not matched to a gene. The CDR3 sequence: CASGRRDRGYEQYF. Written as DNA, the CDR3 is TGCGCCAGCGGACGCCGGGACAGGGGGTACGAGCAGTACTTC.

V is TRBV28 and J is TRBJ1-5, with no clear D. V was shortened by 3 bases and J by 2 bases, with 11 bases between the two germline ends. The germline V gene has CDR1 MDHEN and CDR2 SYDVKM. This CDR3 spans 15 amino acids. CDR3 sequence (DNA): TGTGCCAGCAGTTTGCTCGGGGTTGGCAATCAGCCCCAGCATTTT. Amino acid sequence: CASSLLGVGNQPQHF. Supplemented by reference TRBV28 and TRBJ1-5, the full variable domain reads DVKVTQSSRYLVKRTGEKVFLECVQDMDHENMFWYRQDPGLGLRLIYFSYDVKMKEKGDIPEGYSVSREKKERFSLILESASTNQTSMYLCASSLLGVGNQPQHFGDGTRLSIL.

The chain has TRBV7-2 and TRBJ1-6; no clear D. CDR1 and CDR2 (germline): SGHTA, FQGNSA. V shed 3 bases and J shed 2 bases, with 14 bases lying between them. The CDR3 spans 17 residues. The CDR3 sequence: CASSFSDSRTYNSPLHF. DNA of the CDR3: TGTGCCAGCAGCTTCTCAGACTCTAGAACCTATAATTCACCCCTCCACTTT.

The J gene is TRBJ2-1, the V gene TRBV11-2; D unresolved. Trimming shortened V by 1 base and J by 9 bases, and 10 bases separated the two germline ends. The germline V gene has CDR1 SGHAT and CDR2 FQNNGV. CDR3 length: 13 amino acids. The CDR3: CASSLGSSFEQFF. The CDR3 region has the DNA TGTGCCAGCAGCTTAGGATCTAGTTTTGAGCAGTTCTTC.

The chain employs TRBV30 and TRBJ2-7; possibly TRBD2 for D (6 bases). Trimming pared 7 bases from V and 4 bases from J, leaving 17 bases between. This CDR3 has 13 residues. CDR1 and CDR2 from the germline V gene are GTSNPN and SVGIG (reference sequence). CDR3 in DNA: TGTGCCTCCGGAGGGGCCTCCCCTTACGAGCAGTACTTC. Translation gives CASGGASPYEQYF.

The J gene is TRBJ1-5, the V gene TRBV7-2; D is perhaps TRBD1 (6 bases). Germline-derived CDR1 and CDR2 are SGHTA and FQGNSA. V was clipped by 3 bases and J by 6 bases, with 9 bases between them. The CDR3 runs 13 residues. CDR3 amino acids: CASSFQGSQPQHF. In nucleotides, the CDR3 is TGTGCCAGCAGCTTCCAGGGGTCTCAGCCCCAGCATTTT.

This chain links TRBV6-5 with TRBJ1-5; tentatively, D is TRBD1 (6 bases). The CDR3 covers 13 residues. The V gene lost 5 bases and the J gene lost 5 bases, with 10 bases spanning the gap. From germline, CDR1 is MNHEY and CDR2 SVGAGI. CDR3 in DNA: TGTGCCAGCAGTCGCAGGGGAGATCAGCCCCAGCATTTT. This codes for CASSRRGDQPQHF.

V is TRBV18 and J is TRBJ2-5; D not resolved. Per the germline V gene, CDR1 is KGHSH and CDR2 is LQKENI. With 5 bases removed from V and 2 bases from J, the gap between germline ends came to 9 bases. This CDR3 is 13 amino acids long. CDR3 DNA: TGTGCCAGCTCATCTAACTCTCAAGAGACCCAGTACTTC. Translating it yields CASSSNSQETQYF.

This clone appeared a single time. V and J are TRBV20-1 and TRBJ2-1, with a weak D call TRBD2 (6 bases). CDR3 length: 11 residues. Trimming took 3 bases from V and 9 from J, leaving 9 bases between them. The germline gives CDR1 DFQATT, CDR2 SNEGSKA (reference sequence). In DNA form, the CDR3 reads TGCAGTGCTAGTGGAGCGGGTGAGCAGTTCTTC. It is translated as CSASGAGEQFF.

This clone appeared a single time. The V gene is TRBV9, the J gene TRBJ1-2; TRBD1 aligns across 7 bases. The germline V gene has CDR1 SGDLS and CDR2 YYNGEE. The V segment lost 4 bases and the J segment 4 bases; nucleotides outside the gene matches: 7. The CDR3 has 14 amino acids. This CDR3 reads CASSSTGVGYGYTF. The CDR3 DNA reads TGTGCCAGCAGCTCCACAGGGGTTGGCTATGGCTACACCTTC.

The rearrangement uses TRBV9 and TRBJ2-1; unclear D gene. Germline V gene lookup returns CDR1 SGDLS and CDR2 YYNGEE. Trimming cost V 0 bases and J 8 bases, with 12 bases left between them. The CDR3 runs to 14 residues. CDR3 protein: CASSVEQPEDEQFF. The CDR3, as DNA: TGTGCCAGCAGCGTAGAACAACCCGAGGATGAGCAGTTCTTC. The entire variable domain, with the rest obtained from reference TRBV9 and TRBJ2-1, is as follows: DSGVTQTPKHLITATGQRVTLRCSPRSGDLSVYWYQQSLDQGLQFLIQYYNGEERAKGNILERFSAQQFPDLHSELNLSSLELGDSALYFCASSVEQPEDEQFFGPGTRLTVL.

The genes are TRBV6-5 and TRBJ2-5, with D possibly matching TRBD1 (5 bases). The CDR3 sequence is 15 residues long. Per the germline V gene, CDR1 is MNHEY and CDR2 is SVGAGI. V was shortened by 0 bases and J by 1 base, with 9 bases between the two germline ends. CDR3 DNA sequence: TGTGCCAGCAGTTACTCGTGGGGCCCCCAAGAGACCCAGTACTTC. This translates into CASSYSWGPQETQYF.

The rearrangement joins TRBV6-5 to TRBJ1-5, with D unresolved. In germline, CDR1 is MNHEY, CDR2 SVGAGI. Deletions cut 4 bases from V and 5 bases from J, with 15 bases between. The CDR3 totals 15 residues. The CDR3 sequence is CASSSILGRDQPQHF. The CDR3 coding sequence is TGTGCCAGCAGTTCGATACTCGGACGGGATCAGCCCCAGCATTTT.

The chain combines TRBV5-5 with TRBJ2-5; 7 bases map to TRBD2. Per the germline V gene, CDR1 is SGHKS and CDR2 is YYEKEE (reference sequence). This CDR3 has 15 residues. The V segment lost 3 bases and the J segment 3 bases; nucleotides outside the gene matches: 8. This chain's CDR3 is CASSSAGVEEETQYF. The DNA for the CDR3 is TGTGCCAGCAGCTCGGCGGGGGTTGAAGAAGAGACCCAGTACTTC.

This sequence joins TRBV5-4 and TRBJ1-1; D uncertain. CDR3 length: 14 residues. CDR1 and CDR2 (germline): SGHNT, YYREEE (reference sequence). Trimming cost V 1 base and J 0 bases, with 7 bases left between them. As DNA, the CDR3 is TGTGCCAGCAGCTTGTACCGGATGAACACTGAAGCTTTCTTT. Its protein is CASSLYRMNTEAFF.